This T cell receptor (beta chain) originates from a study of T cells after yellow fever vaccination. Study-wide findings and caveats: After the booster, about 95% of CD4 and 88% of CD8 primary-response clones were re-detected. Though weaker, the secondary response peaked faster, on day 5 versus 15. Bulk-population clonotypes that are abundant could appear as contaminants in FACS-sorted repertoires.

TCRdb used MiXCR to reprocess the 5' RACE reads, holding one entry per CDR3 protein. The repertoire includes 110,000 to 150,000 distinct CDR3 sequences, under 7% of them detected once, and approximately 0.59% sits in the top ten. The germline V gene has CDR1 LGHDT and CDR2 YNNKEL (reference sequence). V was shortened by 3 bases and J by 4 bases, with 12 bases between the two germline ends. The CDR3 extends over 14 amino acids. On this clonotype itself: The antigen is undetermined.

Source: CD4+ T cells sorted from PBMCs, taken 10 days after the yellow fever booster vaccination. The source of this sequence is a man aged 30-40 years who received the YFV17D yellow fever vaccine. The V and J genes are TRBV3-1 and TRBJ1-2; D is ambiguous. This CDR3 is CASSHDGGGYGYTF. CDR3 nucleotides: TGTGCCAGCAGCCACGACGGAGGCGGCTATGGCTACACCTTC.